This T cell receptor (beta chain) emerged from a study of T-cell memory formation after mild COVID-19. Study background: Among the donors, TCR clusters were largely specific to each donor. Overall study results and limits: Day 15 to 85 contracting clones showed balanced CD4/CD8; day 15 to 37 expanders favored CD4+.

To note about this clonotype: Its target is unknown.

MiXCR, applied by TCRdb to the 5' RACE reads, yields one record per CDR3 protein. Among about 390,000 distinct CDR3 sequences listed, 15% to 20% were seen once. The CDR3 sequence is 13 residues long. Per germline, CDR1 LGHNA and CDR2 YNFKEQ. Trimming removed 6 bases at V and 2 bases at J, with 5 bases between. This rearrangement joins TRBV4-2 to TRBJ2-6; D remains unclear. The sequence derives from a man aged 18 to 30 who had mild COVID-19 (a few samples of this study predate the infection). Cell type and time point are not known. Sequencing was performed on PBMCs or a T cell subset sorted from them (not recorded which). DNA for the CDR3: TGTGCCAGCAGTCGTACTGGGGCCAACGTCCTGACTTTC. Encoded protein: CASSRTGANVLTF.